These 20 T cell receptor beta chains originate from one sample sequenced in a study of blood T cell repertoires in COVID-19. Sequencing was performed with immunoSEQ multiplex PCR; in TCRdb, only in-frame clones are kept and a portion is missing. The profile shows roughly 700,000 clones, just under 90% of them singletons. The source material was peripheral blood. These TCRs come from a woman between 18 and 30 years old with acute or convalescent COVID-19.

This clone was detected only a few times. V usage is TRBV4-1 and J usage is TRBJ1-2; D is uncertain. With 1 base removed from V and 8 bases from J, the gap between germline ends came to 20 bases. CDR1 and CDR2 from the germline V gene are MGHRA and YSYEKL. This CDR3 contains 16 residues. CDR3 loop: CASSQGAQTRSVGYTF. In DNA form, the CDR3 reads TGCGCCAGCAGCCAAGGAGCACAGACCAGATCAGTCGGCTACACCTTC.

CDR3 nucleotide sequence: TGTGCCAGCAGTGAAGGACACGTACAAGAGACCCAGTACTTC. This encodes CASSEGHVQETQYF. V and J are TRBV2 and TRBJ2-5; D is unclear. The CDR3 consists of 14 residues. The germline V gene has CDR1 SNHLY and CDR2 FYNNEI. The V and J ends lost 1 base and 2 bases respectively, with 8 bases between them.

The gene calls are TRBV25-1 and TRBJ2-3; TRBD2 matches 14 bases. Germline CDR1 MGHDK, CDR2 SYGVNS. This CDR3 region has 18 residues. V shed 5 bases and J 0 bases; nucleotides not matched to a gene: 7. In DNA, the CDR3 is TGTGCCAGCAGTCTCGGACTAGCGGGGGGCCGGAGCACAGATACGCAGTATTTT. Translating it yields CASSLGLAGGRSTDTQYF.

The V call is TRBV6-2 or TRBV6-3, the J call TRBJ2-7; 11 nucleotides agree with TRBD1. Germline-derived CDR1 and CDR2 are MNHEY and SVGEGT. The junction had 20 bases not matched to a gene; V was cut back by 2 bases and J by 2 bases. The CDR3 totals 21 residues. CDR3 in amino acids: CASSYPIVPGQGDLKPYEQYF. In DNA, the CDR3 is TGTGCCAGCAGTTACCCGATCGTGCCGGGACAGGGGGACCTAAAGCCCTACGAGCAGTACTTC.

The chain couples TRBV5-5 to TRBJ1-4, with 7 nucleotides matching TRBD1. The germline V gene has CDR1 SGHKS and CDR2 YYEKEE (reference sequence). The CDR3 length is 15 residues. V lost 4 bases, J lost 5 bases, and 8 bases stayed unmatched. CDR3 nucleotides: TGTGCCAGCAGCAGTCCGGGACAGATGAATGAAAAACTGTTTTTT. Translating gives CASSSPGQMNEKLFF.

The chain carries TRBV30 and TRBJ1-2; D is uncertain. CDR3 length: 14 residues. Germline CDR1 GTSNPN, CDR2 SVGIG (reference sequence). The V end lost 0 bases, the J end lost 3 bases, and 11 bases lay between the germline ends. The CDR3 DNA reads TGTGCCTGGAGTGTACTCCTAGGAGACTATGGCTACACCTTC. This sequence encodes CAWSVLLGDYGYTF.

V gene TRBV11-2 combines with J gene TRBJ2-1, with a tentative D call TRBD2 (6 bases). Trimming removed 5 bases at V and 7 bases at J, with 9 bases between. The CDR3 has 12 amino acids. CDR1 is SGHAT, CDR2 FQNNGV, per germline. CDR3 loop: CASSREMNEQFF. The CDR3 region has the DNA TGTGCCAGCAGCCGGGAGATGAATGAGCAGTTCTTC.

This clone occurred a few times. The rearrangement joins TRBV5-1 to TRBJ1-2; no reliable D call. Trimming stripped 6 bases from V and 7 bases from J, with 13 bases between. Germline V gene sequence: CDR1 SGHRS, CDR2 YFSETQ. This CDR3 region has 12 residues. This CDR3 reads CASMEGGTGYTF. Written as DNA, the CDR3 is TGCGCCAGCATGGAGGGTGGAACTGGCTACACCTTC. Combining the CDR3 with reference TRBV5-1 and TRBJ1-2 gives the whole variable domain KAGVTQTPRYLIKTRGQQVTLSCSPISGHRSVSWYQQTPGQGLQFLFEYFSETQRNKGNFPGRFSGRQFSNSRSEMNVSTLELGDSALYLCASMEGGTGYTFGSGTRLTVV.

V gene TRBV4-1 combines with J gene TRBJ1-2, with D perhaps TRBD1 (6 bases). V shed 3 bases and J shed 2 bases, with 7 bases lying between them. This CDR3 has 13 amino acids. Looked up from germline, CDR1 is MGHRA and CDR2 is YSYEKL. CDR3 protein: CASSQGTNYGYTF. The CDR3 nucleotides read TGCGCCAGCAGCCAGGGGACAAACTATGGCTACACCTTC.

This clone was observed a single time. This rearrangement joins TRBV11-2 to TRBJ2-1; D is unclear. The V end was cut by 5 bases, the J end by 0 bases, with 17 bases between. Germline V gene sequence: CDR1 SGHAT, CDR2 FQNNGV. The CDR3 is 17 amino acids. CDR3 DNA sequence: TGTGCCAGCAGCCCCCCAGGCCTGGTCGGCTCCTACAATGAGCAGTTCTTC. The encoded protein is CASSPPGLVGSYNEQFF.

CDR3: CASSQARTGRSYEQYF. The CDR3 nucleotides read TGCGCCAGCAGCCAAGCTAGGACAGGCCGTTCCTACGAGCAGTACTTC. The rearrangement uses TRBV4-3 and TRBJ2-7; 7 nucleotides line up with TRBD1. Germline loops: CDR1 LGHNA, CDR2 YSLEER. The CDR3 has 16 amino acids. With 1 base clipped from V and 1 base from J, the junction kept 7 bases outside the gene matches.

The chain joins TRBV11-2 to TRBJ1-5; D unclear. The CDR3 has 13 amino acids. The V gene's germline CDR1 is SGHAT and CDR2 FQNNGV. The germline V and J ends were trimmed by 1 base and 6 bases, with 7 bases remaining between them. This CDR3 is CASSLVSGQPQHF. The DNA for the CDR3 is TGTGCCAGCAGCTTAGTCTCGGGTCAGCCCCAGCATTTT. The full variable domain, completed using reference TRBV11-2 and TRBJ1-5, is EAGVAQSPRYKIIEKRQSVAFWCNPISGHATLYWYQQILGQGPKLLIQFQNNGVVDDSQLPKDRFSAERLKGVDSTLKIQPAKLEDSAVYLCASSLVSGQPQHFGDGTRLSIL.

This clone has only one observation. The chain combines TRBV29-1 with TRBJ2-2, with D maybe TRBD2 (5 bases). This CDR3 has 13 amino acids. Per germline, CDR1 SQVTM and CDR2 ANQGSEA. V lost 4 bases, J lost 5 bases, and 11 bases lay in between. CDR3 residues: CSVGERSTGELFF. Written as DNA, the CDR3 is TGCAGCGTTGGGGAGAGATCGACCGGGGAGCTGTTTTTT.

The V call is TRBV27, the J call TRBJ2-1; the D gene is possibly TRBD1 (6 bases). V was trimmed by 4 bases and J by 4 bases, leaving 11 bases between them. The CDR3 sequence is 14 residues long. Per germline, CDR1 MNHEY and CDR2 SMNVEV (reference sequence). The CDR3 DNA follows: TGTGCCAGCAGTTATCCCGGACAGTACAATGAGCAGTTCTTC. Its translation is CASSYPGQYNEQFF.

Notes on this clone: This same CDR3 is encoded by further DNA sequences in the sample. The chain links TRBV12-3 or TRBV12-4 to TRBJ2-2; no clear D. Trimming left V 3 bases short and J 5 bases short, with 7 bases between. This CDR3 region has 13 residues. CDR3 DNA: TGTGCCAGCAGTTTCGCCGGGACCGGGGAGCTGTTTTTT. Protein product: CASSFAGTGELFF.

This sequence joins TRBV28 and TRBJ2-7, with 9 bases fitting TRBD2. CDR1 and CDR2 from the germline V gene are MDHEN and SYDVKM. This CDR3 has 15 residues. V trimming: 6 bases; J trimming: 2 bases; junction bases outside the gene matches: 8. The CDR3, as DNA: TGTGCCAGCAGCAGGAGCGGGGGGAAGGCCTACGAGCAGTACTTC. It encodes CASSRSGGKAYEQYF.

The rearrangement uses TRBV2 and TRBJ1-2; D remains unclear. Per germline, CDR1 SNHLY and CDR2 FYNNEI. Trimming removed 7 bases at V and 1 base at J, with 13 bases between. The CDR3 has 14 amino acids. CDR3 coding DNA: TGTGCCAGCACCCAAGAGGTCCTTAACTATGGCTACACCTTC. As protein: CASTQEVLNYGYTF.

The gene calls are TRBV7-2 and TRBJ1-1; TRBD1 might be the D (5 bases). CDR3 length: 17 amino acids. CDR1 is SGHTA and CDR2 is FQGNSA in the germline V gene. V shed 5 bases and J shed 4 bases, with 23 bases lying between them. CDR3 in amino acids: CASSAGVLLGAGTEAFF. CDR3 DNA: TGTGCCAGCAGCGCGGGGGTCCTGTTAGGGGCCGGCACTGAAGCTTTCTTT. The full variable domain, in which reference TRBV7-2 and TRBJ1-1 provide the parts outside the CDR3, is GAGVSQSPSNKVTEKGKDVELRCDPISGHTALYWYRQSLGQGLEFLIYFQGNSAPDKSGLPSDRFSAERTGGSVSTLTIQRTQQEDSAVYLCASSAGVLLGAGTEAFFGQGTRLTVV.

The rearrangement uses TRBV7-9 and TRBJ1-1; D might be TRBD1 (6 bases). This CDR3 contains 13 residues. CDR1 and CDR2 (germline): SEHNR, FQNEAQ (reference sequence). The V end was cut by 3 bases, the J end by 6 bases, with 11 bases between. CDR3 region: CASSFQWTAEAFF. The CDR3 region has the DNA TGTGCCAGCAGCTTTCAGTGGACAGCTGAAGCTTTCTTT. Drawing the rest from reference TRBV7-9 and TRBJ1-1, the complete variable domain is DTGVSQNPRHKITKRGQNVTFRCDPISEHNRLYWYRQTLGQGPEFLTYFQNEAQLEKSRLLSDRFSAERPKGSFSTLEIQRTEQGDSAMYLCASSFQWTAEAFFGQGTRLTVV.

This clone was observed a few times. J is TRBJ1-1 and V is TRBV2; 7 positions match TRBD1. This CDR3 is 12 amino acids long. V trimming: 6 bases; J trimming: 9 bases; junction bases outside the gene matches: 7. CDR1 and CDR2 from the germline V gene are SNHLY and FYNNEI. Here the CDR3 DNA reads TGTGCCAGCAGGGGGGGACAGATACAAGCTTTCTTT. This codes for CASRGGQIQAFF.